A selection of T cell receptor beta chains follows, all from one sample in a study of blood T cell repertoires in COVID-19. The repertoire was sequenced with immunoSEQ multiplex PCR; TCRdb's copy has only in-frame clones and lacks some. The data contain approximately 97,000 clones, 70% to 85% of them singletons. Sequenced: peripheral blood. These receptors came from a human donor in a cohort sampled during active COVID-19. Each CDR3 is given with its conserved first and last residue. A D gene is named only where the DNA matches it firmly. A clone size is listed for some rows: how often the clone was seen (once, few, many), or a class if it is expanded.

v_call: TRBV5-1
d_call: TRBD1
clone_size: -
j_call: TRBJ1-1
cdr3_nt: TGCGCCAGCAGCTGGGGAGCCGGGACAGGCCGTGGAGCTTTCTTT
cdr3_aa: CASSWGAGTGRGAFF

v_call: TRBV9
d_call: -
clone_size: -
j_call: TRBJ2-5
cdr3_nt: TGTGCCAGCAGCGTAGACAAAGAGACCCAGTACTTC
cdr3_aa: CASSVDKETQYF

v_call: TRBV24-1
d_call: TRBD1
clone_size: -
j_call: TRBJ2-5
cdr3_nt: TGTGCCACCAGTGGGACAGGGATGGAGACCCAGTACTTC
cdr3_aa: CATSGTGMETQYF

v_call: TRBV6-2/TRBV6-3
d_call: -
clone_size: -
j_call: TRBJ2-1
cdr3_nt: TGTGCCAGCAGCCCCGCGGTTTTCGTTAGTGAGCAGTTCTTC
cdr3_aa: CASSPAVFVSEQFF

v_call: TRBV11-2
d_call: -
clone_size: -
j_call: TRBJ2-3
cdr3_nt: TGTGCCAGCAGCTCTACTGCATCCGCGCAGTATTTT
cdr3_aa: CASSSTASAQYF

v_call: TRBV6-2/TRBV6-3
d_call: -
clone_size: -
j_call: TRBJ1-4
cdr3_nt: TGTGCCAGCAGTTACGCCGGTGAAAAACTGTTTTTT
cdr3_aa: CASSYAGEKLFF

v_call: TRBV5-8
d_call: TRBD1
clone_size: -
j_call: TRBJ1-4
cdr3_nt: TGTGCCAGCAGCTGGCCGGGGACAGCTGGTTTT
cdr3_aa: CASSWPGTAGF

v_call: TRBV28
d_call: TRBD1
clone_size: -
j_call: TRBJ1-1
cdr3_nt: TGTGCCAGCAGTTTACCCGGGACAGGGCTTTACGAGAACACTGAAGCTTTCTTT
cdr3_aa: CASSLPGTGLYENTEAFF

v_call: TRBV5-8
d_call: -
clone_size: once
j_call: TRBJ1-2
cdr3_nt: TGTGCCAGCAGCTTGGACAGGGAACGTGGGAAGTTAAATGGCTACACCTTC
cdr3_aa: CASSLDRERGKLNGYTF

v_call: TRBV19
d_call: -
clone_size: -
j_call: TRBJ2-1
cdr3_nt: TGTGCCAGTAGTCGGTCTCCAAGCCATCCTATCAATGAGCAGTTCTTC
cdr3_aa: CASSRSPSHPINEQFF

v_call: TRBV11-2
d_call: TRBD1
clone_size: -
j_call: TRBJ1-6
cdr3_nt: TGTGCCAGCAGCCGACGCCCATTGGACAGGGCTTCGCATTCACCCCTCCACTTT
cdr3_aa: CASSRRPLDRASHSPLHF

v_call: TRBV5-4
d_call: TRBD1
clone_size: -
j_call: TRBJ2-2
cdr3_nt: TGTGCCAGCAGCCGGGACAGGGAGAACACCGGGGAGCTGTTTTTT
cdr3_aa: CASSRDRENTGELFF

v_call: TRBV19
d_call: TRBD1
clone_size: -
j_call: TRBJ2-1
cdr3_nt: TGTGCCAGTAGTATAGCGACAGGGGCCTACAATGAGCAGTTCTTC
cdr3_aa: CASSIATGAYNEQFF

v_call: TRBV10-3
d_call: TRBD1
clone_size: -
j_call: TRBJ2-7
cdr3_nt: TGTGCCATCACCGAAACAGGGGCAACCTACGAGCAGTACTTC
cdr3_aa: CAITETGATYEQYF

v_call: TRBV7-2
d_call: -
clone_size: -
j_call: TRBJ2-2
cdr3_nt: TGTGCCAGCACAGTAGGAGGCCCCAGGGGGGAGCTGTTTTTT
cdr3_aa: CASTVGGPRGELFF

v_call: TRBV18
d_call: -
clone_size: -
j_call: TRBJ1-5
cdr3_nt: TGTGCCAGCTCTCCCGGTGGGGGGTTCGGCAATCAGCCCCAGCATTTT
cdr3_aa: CASSPGGGFGNQPQHF

v_call: TRBV23-1
d_call: TRBD1
clone_size: -
j_call: TRBJ2-1
cdr3_nt: TGCGCCAGCAGCGAACAGGGGAATGAGCAGTTCTTC
cdr3_aa: CASSEQGNEQFF

v_call: TRBV7-9
d_call: -
clone_size: -
j_call: TRBJ1-1
cdr3_nt: TGTGCCAGCAGCTTAGTGACTCAGCTAGAAGCTTTCTTT
cdr3_aa: CASSLVTQLEAFF

v_call: TRBV6-5
d_call: -
clone_size: -
j_call: TRBJ1-5
cdr3_nt: TGTGCCAGCAGACCGAGACAGGACCGTCAGCCCCAGCATTTT
cdr3_aa: CASRPRQDRQPQHF

v_call: TRBV6-5
d_call: -
clone_size: -
j_call: TRBJ1-6
cdr3_nt: TGTGCCAGCAGCCTAGGGCAGGGGAATTCACCCCTCCACTTT
cdr3_aa: CASSLGQGNSPLHF

v_call: TRBV14
d_call: TRBD1
clone_size: -
j_call: TRBJ2-7
cdr3_nt: TGTGCCAGCAGCCACAAACCGGGACAGGCTACCTACGAGCAGTACTTC
cdr3_aa: CASSHKPGQATYEQYF

v_call: TRBV7-8
d_call: TRBD2
clone_size: -
j_call: TRBJ2-5
cdr3_nt: TGTGCCAGCAGCCCCGGGACTAGCCAAGAGACCCAGTACTTC
cdr3_aa: CASSPGTSQETQYF

v_call: TRBV30
d_call: TRBD2
clone_size: -
j_call: TRBJ2-2
cdr3_nt: TGTGCCTGGAGTGGACTAGCGGGCCGAATCACCGGGGAGCTGTTTTTT
cdr3_aa: CAWSGLAGRITGELFF

v_call: TRBV28
d_call: -
clone_size: -
j_call: TRBJ2-4
cdr3_nt: TGTGCCAGCACGGGTGTGGACATTCAGTACTTC
cdr3_aa: CASTGVDIQYF

v_call: TRBV7-2
d_call: -
clone_size: -
j_call: TRBJ2-1
cdr3_nt: TGTGCCAGCAACCCTCCCGGGGCCTACAATGAGCAGTTCTTC
cdr3_aa: CASNPPGAYNEQFF

v_call: TRBV11-2
d_call: TRBD2
clone_size: -
j_call: TRBJ2-3
cdr3_nt: TGTGCCAGCAGCGTCCTGACTAGCGGGAGTGCGCGAACGCAGTATTTT
cdr3_aa: CASSVLTSGSARTQYF

v_call: TRBV5-1
d_call: -
clone_size: -
j_call: TRBJ1-5
cdr3_nt: TGCGCCAGCAGCTTGGGCAGGGATAGCAATCAGCCCCAGCATTTT
cdr3_aa: CASSLGRDSNQPQHF

v_call: TRBV10-3
d_call: TRBD2
clone_size: -
j_call: TRBJ2-5
cdr3_nt: TGTGCCACCGGACTAGCGGGAGGACAAGAGACCCAGTACTTC
cdr3_aa: CATGLAGGQETQYF

v_call: TRBV19
d_call: -
clone_size: -
j_call: TRBJ2-2
cdr3_nt: TGTGCCAGTAGTGCGGGACGCACGAACACCGGGGAGCTGTTTTTT
cdr3_aa: CASSAGRTNTGELFF

v_call: TRBV5-3
d_call: TRBD1
clone_size: -
j_call: TRBJ2-1
cdr3_nt: TGTGCCAGAAGCTCACAGGGGTATTTCTACAATGAGCAGTTCTTC
cdr3_aa: CARSSQGYFYNEQFF

v_call: TRBV5-5
d_call: -
clone_size: -
j_call: TRBJ2-1
cdr3_nt: TGTGCCAGCACCCCAGGGGGCGGGGGCCCCTCAAATTACAATGAGCAGTTCTTC
cdr3_aa: CASTPGGGGPSNYNEQFF

v_call: TRBV7-6
d_call: TRBD1
clone_size: -
j_call: TRBJ2-3
cdr3_nt: TGTGCCAGCAGCACGGGACAGCCGAACACAGATACGCAGTATTTT
cdr3_aa: CASSTGQPNTDTQYF

v_call: TRBV2
d_call: -
clone_size: -
j_call: TRBJ1-1
cdr3_nt: TGTGCCAGCAGAACGCAGGGAACTTTAGGCACTGAAGCTTTCTTT
cdr3_aa: CASRTQGTLGTEAFF

v_call: TRBV15
d_call: -
clone_size: -
j_call: TRBJ2-1
cdr3_nt: TGTGCCACCAGCAGAGAAGGTCGCCTAGTCGGCAATGAGCAGTTCTTC
cdr3_aa: CATSREGRLVGNEQFF

v_call: TRBV6-5
d_call: TRBD1
clone_size: -
j_call: TRBJ1-1
cdr3_nt: TGTGCCAGCAGGTTCGACAGGGGGCCCACTGAAGCTTTCTTT
cdr3_aa: CASRFDRGPTEAFF

v_call: TRBV5-1
d_call: -
clone_size: -
j_call: TRBJ1-4
cdr3_nt: TGCGCCAGCAGCGACGATGGCGGCGAAAAACTGTTTTTT
cdr3_aa: CASSDDGGEKLFF

v_call: TRBV5-1
d_call: -
clone_size: -
j_call: TRBJ1-1
cdr3_nt: TGCGCCAGCAGCTTGGCAGAGAACACTGAAGCTTTCTTT
cdr3_aa: CASSLAENTEAFF

v_call: TRBV5-8
d_call: TRBD1
clone_size: -
j_call: TRBJ1-1
cdr3_nt: TGTGCCAGCAGCTCGGGGACAGGGATCCCTGAAGCTTTCTTT
cdr3_aa: CASSSGTGIPEAFF

v_call: TRBV4-2
d_call: -
clone_size: -
j_call: TRBJ2-7
cdr3_nt: TGTGCCAGCAGCCAAGATCGGTTCACCTACGAGCAGTACTTC
cdr3_aa: CASSQDRFTYEQYF

v_call: TRBV4-2
d_call: -
clone_size: many
j_call: TRBJ2-3
cdr3_nt: TGTGCCAGCAGCCAAGATAGTACAGCGGGCTCGGCTACGCAGTATTTT
cdr3_aa: CASSQDSTAGSATQYF

v_call: TRBV5-1
d_call: TRBD1
clone_size: -
j_call: TRBJ2-7
cdr3_nt: TGCGCCAGCAGCTTGGACAGGGGCCACGAGCAGTACTTC
cdr3_aa: CASSLDRGHEQYF

v_call: TRBV19
d_call: TRBD1
clone_size: -
j_call: TRBJ1-2
cdr3_nt: TGTGCCGTCGGACAGGGAAGGTATGGCTACACCTTC
cdr3_aa: CAVGQGRYGYTF

v_call: TRBV4-1
d_call: -
clone_size: -
j_call: TRBJ1-5
cdr3_nt: TGCGCCAGCAGCCAAGGGCCTTATAGCAATCAGCCCCAGCATTTT
cdr3_aa: CASSQGPYSNQPQHF

v_call: TRBV27
d_call: TRBD1
clone_size: -
j_call: TRBJ2-7
cdr3_nt: TGTGCCAGCAGCCTGGACAGGGGCCACCTCTACGAGCAGTACTTC
cdr3_aa: CASSLDRGHLYEQYF

v_call: TRBV9
d_call: -
clone_size: -
j_call: TRBJ1-1
cdr3_nt: TGTGCCAGCAGCGTAGCTATGAAGAACACTGAAGCTTTCTTT
cdr3_aa: CASSVAMKNTEAFF

v_call: TRBV4-3
d_call: -
clone_size: -
j_call: TRBJ2-7
cdr3_nt: TGCGCCAGCAGCCAAGATAGCGGTGGAGGGTACGAGCAGTACTTC
cdr3_aa: CASSQDSGGGYEQYF

v_call: TRBV28
d_call: -
clone_size: -
j_call: TRBJ2-2
cdr3_nt: TGTGCCAGCAGTCTACTCGCGACAGGGAACACCGGGGAGCTGTTTTTT
cdr3_aa: CASSLLATGNTGELFF

v_call: TRBV4-2
d_call: -
clone_size: -
j_call: TRBJ2-1
cdr3_nt: TGTGCCAGCAGCCAAGTGGGAGGTCACAATGAGCAGTTCTTC
cdr3_aa: CASSQVGGHNEQFF

v_call: TRBV29-1
d_call: -
clone_size: -
j_call: TRBJ1-4
cdr3_nt: TGCAGCGTTGCCACAGGGAATGAAAAACTGTTTTTT
cdr3_aa: CSVATGNEKLFF

v_call: TRBV7-2
d_call: TRBD2
clone_size: few
j_call: TRBJ2-1
cdr3_nt: TGTGCCAGCAGCTTAGTGGGAGGGGCGGGTTACAATGTTCTCCAACGGCAGTTCTTC
cdr3_aa: CASSLVGGAGYNVLQRQFF

v_call: TRBV5-1
d_call: -
clone_size: -
j_call: TRBJ1-1
cdr3_nt: TGCGCCAGCAGCTTGGTGGCAGGAGGCACTGAAGCTTTCTTT
cdr3_aa: CASSLVAGGTEAFF

v_call: TRBV10-3
d_call: TRBD2
clone_size: -
j_call: TRBJ2-3
cdr3_nt: TGTGCCATCAGTGAGCCCCCGGGAGGGGTCAGCACAGATACGCAGTATTTT
cdr3_aa: CAISEPPGGVSTDTQYF

v_call: TRBV7-2
d_call: TRBD1
clone_size: -
j_call: TRBJ1-1
cdr3_nt: TGTGCCAGCAGCTCCAGGACAGGGGGCGCACCAACTGAAGCTTTCTTT
cdr3_aa: CASSSRTGGAPTEAFF

v_call: TRBV27
d_call: -
clone_size: once
j_call: TRBJ1-6
cdr3_nt: TGTGCCAGCAGTTTTAGGGGGTTCAATTCACCCCTCCACTTT
cdr3_aa: CASSFRGFNSPLHF

v_call: TRBV6-5
d_call: TRBD2
clone_size: -
j_call: TRBJ2-7
cdr3_nt: TGTGCCAGCACCTCCGGGGGGGGAAATTCTTACGAGCAGTACTTC
cdr3_aa: CASTSGGGNSYEQYF

v_call: TRBV10-3
d_call: TRBD1
clone_size: -
j_call: TRBJ1-6
cdr3_nt: TGTGCCATCAAAGACAGGGCTTCACCCCTCCACTTT
cdr3_aa: CAIKDRASPLHF

v_call: TRBV6-1
d_call: -
clone_size: -
j_call: TRBJ1-2
cdr3_nt: TGTGCCAGCAGTGAGTCAGGGGCGAATACCTATGGCTACACCTTC
cdr3_aa: CASSESGANTYGYTF

v_call: TRBV7-2
d_call: TRBD2
clone_size: -
j_call: TRBJ2-1
cdr3_nt: TGTGCCAGCAGCCCCCCTAGATATGCGGGAGTGCGGAATGAGCAGTTCTTC
cdr3_aa: CASSPPRYAGVRNEQFF

v_call: TRBV5-4
d_call: TRBD2
clone_size: -
j_call: TRBJ2-2
cdr3_nt: TGTGCCAGCAGCCCCACTAGCGGGAGGGGGACCGGGGAGCTGTTTTTT
cdr3_aa: CASSPTSGRGTGELFF

v_call: TRBV2
d_call: -
clone_size: -
j_call: TRBJ2-1
cdr3_nt: TGTGCCAGCAGTGGAAATGAGGGCTATGAGCAGTTCTTC
cdr3_aa: CASSGNEGYEQFF